The 19 T cell receptor beta chains listed next were all sequenced from one sample in a study of blood T cells in healthy people across ages. Combining a sample-barcoded 5' primer with a J-beta primer mix, a second PCR ran for roughly 7 to 12 cycles. TCRdb processed the 5' RACE reads anew with MiXCR; each CDR3 protein has one entry. The profile shows 850,000 to 1,000,000 distinct CDR3 sequences, around 48% of them singletons. Specimen: blood. These receptors were collected from a man aged 25 to 40 in good health.

Concerning this clonotype itself: A much bigger clone sits one base away, suggesting this may be a read error. The chain couples TRBV7-9 to TRBJ1-1; 10 nucleotides line up with TRBD1. This CDR3 is built from 14 residues. Per the germline V gene, CDR1 is SEHNR and CDR2 is FQNEAQ (reference sequence). The CDR3 is CARSLTGTGEEAFF. For the CDR3, the DNA is TGTGCCCGCAGCTTAACCGGGACAGGGGAAGAAGCTTTCTTT.

This clonotype was detected a few times. The CDR3 nucleotides read TGTGCCAGCAGCCGGACTAGCGTTGGTGAGCAGTTCTTC. This gives the protein CASSRTSVGEQFF. The chain links TRBV11-2 to TRBJ2-1, with 9 bases identical to TRBD2. Germline CDR1 and CDR2: SGHAT and FQNNGV. The CDR3 runs to 13 residues. Trimming cost V 5 bases and J 9 bases; bases outside gene matches: 5.

The V and J genes are TRBV4-1 and TRBJ2-5, with no clear D. Near its end, the DNA agrees better with TRBJ2-7, so the J call may be wrong. The CDR3 has 13 residues. Germline V CDR1 and CDR2: MGHRA, YSYEKL. CDR3 in DNA: TGCGCCAGCAGCGCCCCCGGTGGCCACGAGCAGTACTTC. Encoded protein: CASSAPGGHEQYF.

The chain recombines TRBV19 with TRBJ2-5; 7 nucleotides agree with TRBD2. There are 16 residues in the CDR3. The trim removed 4 bases at V and 7 bases at J, leaving 15 bases unmatched. The germline CDR1 and CDR2 sequences are LNHDA and SQIVND (reference sequence). The chain's CDR3 is CASSSSAGTTGRTQYF. The CDR3, as DNA: TGTGCCAGTAGTAGTTCCGCCGGGACTACCGGGCGGACCCAGTACTTC.

The chain recombines TRBV6-5 with TRBJ2-2; weak D call: TRBD1 (5 bases). The CDR3 loop spans 16 amino acids. CDR1 and CDR2 (germline): MNHEY, SVGAGI. Trimming took 7 bases from V and 5 from J, leaving 20 bases between them. CDR3 protein: CASTPSAGSGTGELFF. The CDR3 nucleotides read TGTGCCAGCACTCCGTCCGCAGGGTCTGGAACCGGGGAGCTGTTTTTT.

The chain combines TRBV11-1 with TRBJ2-5; the match to TRBD1 covers 7 bases. Losses at the gene ends were 5 bases for V and 1 base for J; bases not matched to a gene: 7. The CDR3 length is 15 residues. Germline V lookup: CDR1 SGHAT, CDR2 FQDESV (reference sequence). CDR3 sequence reads: CASSRWGQTQETQYF. CDR3 DNA sequence: TGTGCCAGCAGCCGATGGGGACAGACCCAAGAGACCCAGTACTTC.

The chain carries TRBV7-3 and TRBJ2-1, with D possibly called TRBD1 or TRBD2 (5 bases each). The CDR3 extends over 16 amino acids. Germline lookup yields CDR1 SGHTA and CDR2 FQGTGA. Trimming took off 0 bases at V and 7 bases at J, with 16 bases between the two ends. As DNA, the CDR3 is TGTGCCAGCAGCTTAACATCAGGGAGTGGTGAGAATGAGCAGTTCTTC. Its protein product is CASSLTSGSGENEQFF. The variable domain in full, with the rest retrieved from reference TRBV7-3 and TRBJ2-1, is GAGVSQTPSNKVTEKGKYVELRCDPISGHTALYWYRQSLGQGPEFLIYFQGTGAADDSGLPNDRFFAVRPEGSVSTLKIQRTERGDSAVYLCASSLTSGSGENEQFFGPGTRLTVL.

V gene TRBV5-1 combines with J gene TRBJ2-1, with D perhaps matching TRBD2 (5 bases). Trimming pared 3 bases from V and 2 bases from J, leaving 12 bases between. CDR3 length equals 15 residues. Germline V gene data show CDR1 as SGHRS and CDR2 as YFSETQ. CDR3 region: CASSSTPEAYNEQFF. CDR3 nucleotide sequence: TGCGCCAGCAGCTCCACCCCGGAGGCCTACAATGAGCAGTTCTTC.

This clonotype occurred a few times. The chain employs TRBV2 and TRBJ1-5; perhaps TRBD1 as D (5 bases). V lost 3 bases to trimming and J lost 6 bases, with 12 bases between them. Germline assignment: CDR1 SNHLY and CDR2 FYNNEI. The CDR3 extends over 14 amino acids. For the CDR3, the DNA is TGTGCCAGCAGTGATCGGGGGGTCGGTCAGCCCCAGCATTTT. Translated, it gives CASSDRGVGQPQHF.

The chain employs TRBV6-5 and TRBJ1-2; 7 bases are a match to TRBD1. This CDR3 is built from 16 residues. After removal of 8 bases from V and 4 bases from J, the junction contained 16 bases not matched to a gene. Germline CDR1 MNHEY, CDR2 SVGAGI. The CDR3 region has the DNA TGTGCCAGCGGACCTTATACTACAGGGGAGGGCTATGGCTACACCTTC. Its protein product is CASGPYTTGEGYGYTF.

J is TRBJ2-5 and V is TRBV28, with D perhaps matching TRBD2 (6 bases). CDR1 and CDR2 from the germline V gene are MDHEN and SYDVKM. V shed 3 bases and J shed 3 bases, with 17 bases lying between them. This CDR3 region has 16 residues. CDR3 protein: CASSFGSRDEKETQYF. CDR3 nucleotide sequence: TGTGCCAGCAGTTTCGGGAGCAGGGATGAGAAAGAGACCCAGTACTTC.

In its sample, this clonotype was seen a few times. The CDR3 DNA sequence: TGCAGCGTTGATGAGGCAGCCTCCTACAATGAGCAGTTCTTC. This encodes CSVDEAASYNEQFF. The genes are TRBV29-1 and TRBJ2-1; D gene ambiguous. Germline loops: CDR1 SQVTM, CDR2 ANQGSEA. CDR3 length: 14 amino acids. Trimming shortened V by 3 bases and J by 0 bases, and 9 bases separated the two germline ends.

This clonotype has more than one count but fewer than ten. The chain is built from TRBV5-1 and TRBJ1-5; 10 nucleotides line up with TRBD1. The ends lost 4 bases at V and 7 bases at J; junction bases unmatched: 8. The CDR3 extends over 15 amino acids. Germline CDR1 is SGHRS and CDR2 is YFSETQ. CDR3 region: CASSRGTGANQPQHF. In DNA, the CDR3 is TGCGCCAGCAGCCGAGGGACAGGGGCTAACCAGCCCCAGCATTTT.

In this sample, this clonotype turned up a few times. The chain links TRBV3-1 to TRBJ2-1; D uncertain. The V and J ends lost 3 bases and 5 bases respectively, with 11 bases between them. Looked up from germline, CDR1 is LGHDT and CDR2 is YNNKEL (reference sequence). The CDR3 runs 14 residues. The CDR3 is CASSHYPDHNEQFF. As DNA, the CDR3 is TGTGCCAGCAGCCATTATCCTGATCACAATGAGCAGTTCTTC.

Of note for this clonotype: The junction departs from germline at one end; a sequencing error may be responsible. J is TRBJ2-1 and V is TRBV29-1; D unclear. CDR1 SQVTM and CDR2 ANQGSEA come from the germline V gene. The CDR3 loop spans 11 amino acids. For the CDR3, the DNA is TGCAGCGTTGGGAACTACAACGAGCAGTTCTTC. This codes for CSVGNYNEQFF.

This clonotype was detected only a few times. V is TRBV20-1 and J is TRBJ2-4; TRBD2 agrees at 9 bases. Germline V gene sequence: CDR1 DFQATT, CDR2 SNEGSKA (reference sequence). Trimming took 1 base from V and 8 from J; bases not matched to a gene: 15. The CDR3 runs 17 residues. The CDR3 here is CSARVSRGSGGGDIQYF. The CDR3 coding sequence is TGCAGTGCTAGAGTATCCCGGGGTAGCGGGGGCGGGGACATTCAGTACTTC.

To note about this clonotype: Being one base from a much bigger clone, this may be a read error. The chain carries TRBV2 and TRBJ2-1; D unclear. Germline CDR1 and CDR2: SNHLY and FYNNEI. V lost 8 bases to trimming and J lost 3 bases, with 8 bases between them. The CDR3 spans 12 residues. This chain's CDR3 is CASGLNYNEQFF. The CDR3 nucleotides are TGTGCCAGCGGCCTTAACTACAATGAGCAGTTCTTC.

The table lists this clonotype with a count of one. J is TRBJ2-5 and V is TRBV14; D is uncertain. CDR3 length: 14 residues. Per the germline V gene, CDR1 is SGHDN and CDR2 is FVKESK. V was shortened by 0 bases and J by 4 bases, with 9 bases between the two germline ends. As DNA, the CDR3 is TGTGCCAGCAGCCAAGAGGATATACGAGAGACCCAGTACTTC. Its protein is CASSQEDIRETQYF.

The chain has TRBV14 and TRBJ1-2; a possible D gene is TRBD1 (6 bases). Per germline, CDR1 SGHDN and CDR2 FVKESK. This CDR3 has 14 residues. Trimming left V 3 bases short and J 8 bases short, with 16 bases between. CDR3 in amino acids: CASSQVEGVRGYTF. The CDR3 bases are TGTGCCAGCAGCCAGGTCGAGGGGGTCAGAGGCTACACCTTC.